The present entry profiles one T cell receptor (beta chain) with its context. The data belong to a study of control samples from healthy donors and cancer patients. TCRdb's table, derived via immunoSEQ multiplex PCR, lists solely in-frame clones and lacks some. The data contain 150,000 or so clones, about 91% of them seen just once; the ten biggest clones take up roughly 5%. The sequencing input was blood. This TCR derives from a woman aged 30 to 39 in good health.

For the CDR3, the DNA is TGTGCCATTGGTGGTGGGGCAGAATACAATGAGCAGTTCTTC. Encoded protein: CAIGGGAEYNEQFF. The chain recombines TRBV10-3 with TRBJ2-1; tentative D call: TRBD1 (5 bases). Trimming took off 9 bases at V and 4 bases at J, with 16 bases between the two ends. The CDR3 is 14 amino acids. CDR1 ENHRY and CDR2 SYGVKD come from the germline V gene.